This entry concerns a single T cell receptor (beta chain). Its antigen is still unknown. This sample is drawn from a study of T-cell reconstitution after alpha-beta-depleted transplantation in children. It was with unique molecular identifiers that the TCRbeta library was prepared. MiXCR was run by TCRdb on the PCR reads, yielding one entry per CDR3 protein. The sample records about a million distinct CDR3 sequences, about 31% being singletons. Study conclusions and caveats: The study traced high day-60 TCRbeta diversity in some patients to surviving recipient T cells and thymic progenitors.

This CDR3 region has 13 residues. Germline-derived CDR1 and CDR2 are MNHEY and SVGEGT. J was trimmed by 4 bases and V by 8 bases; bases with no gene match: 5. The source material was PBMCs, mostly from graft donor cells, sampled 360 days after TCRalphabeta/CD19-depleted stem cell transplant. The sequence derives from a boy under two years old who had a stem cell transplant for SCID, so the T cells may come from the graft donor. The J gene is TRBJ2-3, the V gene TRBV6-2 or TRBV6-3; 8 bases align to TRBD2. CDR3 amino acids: CASCTGGADTQYF. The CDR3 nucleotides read TGTGCCAGCTGTACCGGGGGGGCAGATACGCAGTATTTT.